This record covers a single T cell receptor beta chain. The germline gives CDR1 SGHKS, CDR2 YYEKEE (reference sequence). The CDR3 is 15 residues long. J gave up 0 bases and V 7 bases, and 6 bases lay outside the gene matches. The sample is drawn from a study of Ad26.COV2.S vaccination and SARS-CoV-2 variants. Study details: Into the muscle, Ad26.COV2.S was dosed once or twice, 56 days apart.

TCRdb keeps only in-frame clones here, not all; method: immunoSEQ multiplex PCR. The data contain some 320,000 clones, over 80% of them seen just once; the ten biggest clones take up 2% to 2.5%. The treatment denotes: 15 to 20 received Ad26.COV2.S at low or high dose, single or two shots; roughly five received placebo; per-sample allocation not given. Following the first vaccine or placebo injection, samples were taken on day 63. Ad26.COV2.S expressed prefusion-stabilized spike from the original Wuhan strain. The TCR sequence derives from a person between 18 and 65 years old who received the Ad26.COV2.S COVID-19 vaccine or a placebo. This chain joins TRBV5-5 and TRBJ1-4, with 7 nucleotides matching TRBD1. Source: peripheral blood, taken in a trial of Ad26.COV2.S vaccine versus placebo. This chain's CDR3 is CASGPRGPTNEKLFF. In nucleotides, the CDR3 is TGTGCCAGCGGGCCGAGGGGGCCAACTAATGAAAAACTGTTTTTT.